This T cell receptor beta chain was identified in a study of blood T cell repertoires in COVID-19. The CDR3 consists of 15 residues. J gave up 7 bases and V 5 bases, and 8 bases lay outside the gene matches. Per germline, CDR1 MNHEY and CDR2 SVGAGI. Methods used by the authors: Estimates of nucleated cell counts were drawn from the amplification of reference gene primers. Profiled with immunoSEQ multiplex PCR; TCRdb holds only in-frame clones, not every one. Clonal size and the V and J genes are those of that table, whereas D and trimming came from the DNA. The table has 150,000 or so clones, roughly 70% seen once.

The sequenced sample was peripheral blood. The rearrangement links TRBV6-5 to TRBJ1-4; 9 nucleotides align to TRBD1. The TCR sequence derives from an elderly woman with acute or convalescent COVID-19. CDR3 sequence reads: CASSPLQGAGEKLFF. As DNA, the CDR3 is TGTGCCAGCAGTCCGTTACAGGGGGCGGGTGAAAAACTGTTTTTT.